A single sample gave rise to the 20 T cell receptor beta chains below, sequenced in a study of beta chain features in type 1 diabetes. Expressed TCRB transcripts were sequenced, since all the RNA that had been isolated was reverse transcribed. Sequencing used immunoSEQ multiplex PCR; TCRdb keeps in-frame clones, though not all of them. This table holds under 500,000 clones, around 28% found once. The source material was naive CD4+ T cells from blood. These receptors all stem from a young man in good health.

This clone was recorded once. The V and J genes are TRBV30 and TRBJ2-7; 7 bases are shared with TRBD1. The CDR3 is 14 amino acids. Germline V gives CDR1 GTSNPN, CDR2 SVGIG (reference sequence). The ends lost 3 bases at V and 3 bases at J; junction bases unmatched: 8. The CDR3 here is CAWRADRSVYEQYF. The CDR3, as DNA: TGTGCCTGGAGAGCGGACAGGTCCGTCTACGAGCAGTACTTC.

Notes on this clone: A junction boundary mismatches the germline segment, possibly from a read error. The rearrangement uses TRBV5-4 and TRBJ2-5; D is undetermined. CDR1 and CDR2 from the germline V gene are SGHNT and YYREEE (reference sequence). The CDR3 runs 14 residues. CDR3: CASSFLENQESQYF. In DNA, the CDR3 is TGTGCCAGCAGCTTTCTGGAGAACCAAGAGTCCCAGTACTTC.

This clone was detected a few times. The chain recombines TRBV11-2 with TRBJ2-3; D gene uncertain. The CDR3 has 15 residues. Germline loops: CDR1 SGHAT, CDR2 FQNNGV. The V end lost 1 base, the J end lost 0 bases, and 8 bases lay between the germline ends. The CDR3 nucleotides are TGTGCCAGCAGCTTAGGTCCTGCTAGCACAGATACGCAGTATTTT. Amino acid sequence: CASSLGPASTDTQYF.

The chain joins TRBV18 to TRBJ2-7, with D perhaps given as TRBD1 or TRBD2 (5 bases each). The CDR3 extends over 15 amino acids. Germline V gene sequence: CDR1 KGHSH, CDR2 LQKENI. Between the trimmed V and J ends, which lost 1 base and 3 bases, there was a span of 13 bases. CDR3 sequence reads: CASSPRGGQVYEQYF. In nucleotides, the CDR3 is TGTGCCAGCTCACCACGTGGGGGTCAGGTCTACGAGCAGTACTTC.

The CDR3 loop is CASSAREPSGANVLTF. In DNA, the CDR3 is TGTGCCAGCAGCGCCCGCGAACCCTCTGGGGCCAACGTCCTGACTTTC. The chain employs TRBV9 and TRBJ2-6; the D is unclear. Germline CDR1 and CDR2: SGDLS and YYNGEE. V lost 3 bases and J lost 0, with 10 bases in between. This CDR3 comprises 16 residues.

The rearrangement uses TRBV6-5 and TRBJ2-7; D is unresolved. Trimming took off 2 bases at V and 3 bases at J, with 11 bases between the two ends. The CDR3 runs to 14 residues. Germline CDR1 is MNHEY and CDR2 is SVGAGI. The CDR3 here is CASSYQHLNYEQYF. In DNA, the CDR3 is TGTGCCAGCAGTTACCAGCATCTAAACTACGAGCAGTACTTC.

This chain links TRBV25-1 with TRBJ1-5; D call uncertain. Germline CDR1 MGHDK, CDR2 SYGVNS. Trimming pared 4 bases from V and 0 bases from J, leaving 7 bases between. The CDR3 runs to 14 residues. DNA of the CDR3: TGTGCCAGCAGTGCAACAAATAGCAATCAGCCCCAGCATTTT. This codes for CASSATNSNQPQHF.

This chain links TRBV9 with TRBJ2-3; 7 bases agree with TRBD2. CDR1 is SGDLS and CDR2 is YYNGEE in the germline V gene. V gave up 3 bases and J gave up 5 bases; unmatched junction bases: 6. This CDR3 has 14 amino acids. CDR3 sequence (DNA): TGTGCCAGCAGCGCCGCTCCGGGGGGAGATACGCAGTATTTT. This codes for CASSAAPGGDTQYF.

The V call is TRBV7-2, the J call TRBJ2-1; D call uncertain. This CDR3 spans 12 amino acids. V was clipped by 3 bases and J by 5 bases, with 5 bases between them. Per germline, CDR1 SGHTA and CDR2 FQGNSA. Written as DNA, the CDR3 is TGTGCCAGCAGCTTTGGGGACAATGAGCAGTTCTTC. Its translation: CASSFGDNEQFF. Full variable domain (missing parts from reference TRBV7-2 and TRBJ2-1): GAGVSQSPSNKVTEKGKDVELRCDPISGHTALYWYRQSLGQGLEFLIYFQGNSAPDKSGLPSDRFSAERTGGSVSTLTIQRTQQEDSAVYLCASSFGDNEQFFGPGTRLTVL.

This clone appeared a few times. The chain is built from TRBV25-1 and TRBJ2-7, with 9 bases fitting TRBD2. The CDR3 is 13 residues long. The V and J ends lost 7 bases and 4 bases, in that order; junction bases with no gene match: 5. Germline values: CDR1 MGHDK, CDR2 SYGVNS. The CDR3 nucleotides read TGTGCCAGCATGGCTAGCGGGATGTACGAGCAGTACTTC. This translates into CASMASGMYEQYF.

This chain links TRBV19 with TRBJ1-2, with D possibly TRBD1 on 5 matching bases. V was cut by 4 bases and J by 8 bases, with 17 bases left in between. The length of the CDR3 is 14 residues. Germline-derived CDR1 and CDR2 are LNHDA and SQIVND (reference sequence). The CDR3 DNA follows: TGTGCCAGTAGTAACCGGGACCTACAACGGGGCTACACCTTC. Encoded protein: CASSNRDLQRGYTF.

This clone was picked up a small number of times. The chain carries TRBV7-8 and TRBJ2-4, with unresolved D. Germline V lookup: CDR1 SGHVS, CDR2 FQNEAQ. This CDR3 is built from 16 residues. Trimming pared 0 bases from V and 2 bases from J, leaving 11 bases between. CDR3 protein: CASSLALGRSKNIQYF. CDR3 coding DNA: TGTGCCAGCAGCTTAGCATTGGGCCGGTCCAAAAACATTCAGTACTTC. The full variable domain, rest sourced from reference TRBV7-8 and TRBJ2-4, is GAGVSQSPRYKVAKRGQDVALRCDPISGHVSLFWYQQALGQGPEFLTYFQNEAQLDKSGLPSDRFFAERPEGSVSTLKIQRTQQEDSAVYLCASSLALGRSKNIQYFGAGTRLSVL.

J is TRBJ2-4 and V is TRBV5-1, with 7 bases lining up with TRBD2. Per the germline V gene, CDR1 is SGHRS and CDR2 is YFSETQ. V lost 0 bases, J lost 6 bases, and 6 bases stayed unmatched. The CDR3 consists of 15 residues. Written as DNA, the CDR3 is TGCGCCAGCAGCTTGGCCCCGGGAGGAGGAAACATTCAGTACTTC. Its translation is CASSLAPGGGNIQYF.

The genes are TRBV7-2 and TRBJ2-5; the D call may be TRBD1 or TRBD2 (5 bases each). The CDR3 contains 13 residues. Trimming removed 4 bases from V and 2 bases from J, with 8 bases in between. In germline, CDR1 is SGHTA, CDR2 FQGNSA. The CDR3 region is CASSSGAQETQYF. The CDR3 region has the DNA TGTGCCAGCAGCTCCGGGGCACAAGAGACCCAGTACTTC.

This clone has a handful of counts. This chain uses TRBV2 with TRBJ2-7, with D unresolved. Trimming removed 3 bases from V and 9 bases from J, with 9 bases in between. There are 11 residues in the CDR3. Germline V gene lookup returns CDR1 SNHLY and CDR2 FYNNEI. The CDR3, as DNA: TGTGCCAGCAGTGAGAATCTGGCGCAGTACTTC. Amino acids: CASSENLAQYF.

This clone was seen a few times. The chain employs TRBV2 and TRBJ2-7, with 7 bases fitting TRBD1. V trimming: 5 bases; J trimming: 4 bases; junction bases outside the gene matches: 11. The CDR3 runs 15 residues. Germline lookup yields CDR1 SNHLY and CDR2 FYNNEI. The CDR3 bases are TGTGCCAGCAGTCCCAGGACAGGACCTCCTTACGAGCAGTACTTC. The encoded protein is CASSPRTGPPYEQYF. Supplemented by reference TRBV2 and TRBJ2-7, the full variable domain reads EPEVTQTPSHQVTQMGQEVILRCVPISNHLYFYWYRQILGQKVEFLVSFYNNEISEKSEIFDDQFSVERPDGSNFTLKIRSTKLEDSAMYFCASSPRTGPPYEQYFGPGTRLTVT.

V and J are TRBV7-9 and TRBJ1-1; no firm D call. Deletions cut 5 bases from V and 1 base from J, with 11 bases between. The CDR3 has 14 amino acids. The germline gives CDR1 SEHNR, CDR2 FQNEAQ (reference sequence). CDR3 residues: CASSKGPGNTEAFF. The CDR3 bases are TGTGCCAGCAGCAAAGGACCCGGGAACACTGAAGCTTTCTTT.

The chain links TRBV7-9 to TRBJ2-2, with D hard to call. CDR3 length: 14 residues. The V end lost 5 bases, the J end lost 7 bases, and 14 bases lay between the germline ends. Germline CDR1 is SEHNR and CDR2 is FQNEAQ (reference sequence). The CDR3 DNA reads as TGTGCCAGCAGCACCAGTGTGGGCGACGGGGAGCTGTTTTTT. Its protein product is CASSTSVGDGELFF.

The chain couples TRBV23-1 to TRBJ2-7; no definite D call. TRBV23-1 is flagged as an ORF with uncertain function. The CDR3 is 15 residues long. The V and J ends lost 5 bases and 3 bases respectively, with 17 bases between them. The CDR3, as DNA: TGCGCCAGCAGTTCCCCAGCCTGCTTAAACTACGAGCAGTACTTC. Protein: CASSSPACLNYEQYF.

The gene calls are TRBV11-1 and TRBJ2-1; 7 bases match TRBD2. The CDR3 sequence is 15 residues long. J gave up 1 base and V 3 bases, and 3 bases lay outside the gene matches. Looked up from germline, CDR1 is SGHAT and CDR2 is FQDESV (reference sequence). CDR3 loop: CASSFGRESYNEQFF. The CDR3 DNA is TGTGCCAGCAGCTTTGGGAGGGAATCCTACAATGAGCAGTTCTTC.